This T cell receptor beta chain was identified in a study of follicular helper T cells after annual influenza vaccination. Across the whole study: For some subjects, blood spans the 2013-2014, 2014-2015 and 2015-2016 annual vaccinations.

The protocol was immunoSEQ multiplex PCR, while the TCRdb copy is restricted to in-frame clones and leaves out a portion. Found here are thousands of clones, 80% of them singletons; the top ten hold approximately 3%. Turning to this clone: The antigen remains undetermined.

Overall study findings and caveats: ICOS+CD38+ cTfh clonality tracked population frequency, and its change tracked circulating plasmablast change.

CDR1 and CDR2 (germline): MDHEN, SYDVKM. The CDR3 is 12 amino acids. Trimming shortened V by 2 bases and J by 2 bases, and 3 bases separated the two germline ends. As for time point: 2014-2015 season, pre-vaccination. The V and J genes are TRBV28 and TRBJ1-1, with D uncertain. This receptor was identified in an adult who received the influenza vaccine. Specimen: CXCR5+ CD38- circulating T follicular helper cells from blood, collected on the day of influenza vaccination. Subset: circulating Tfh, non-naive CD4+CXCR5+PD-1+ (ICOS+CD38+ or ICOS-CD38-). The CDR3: CASSLGNTEAFF. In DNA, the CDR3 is TGTGCCAGCAGTTTAGGAAACACTGAAGCTTTCTTT.